These 22 T cell receptor beta chains were sequenced from one sample in a study of T cells in Graves' hyperthyroidism and ophthalmopathy. The investigators amplified TCR beta CDR3 regions from RNA transcripts. With the HTBI primer set, the TCR CDR3 went through a first round of RT-PCR. TCRdb reprocessed the multiplex PCR reads with MiXCR, giving one entry per CDR3 protein. The repertoire holds 300,000 to 350,000 distinct CDR3 sequences, with more than 11% as singletons. What was sequenced was blood. The receptors stem from a woman aged 30 to 39 with Graves' hyperthyroidism.

This clonotype was seen many times. The chain joins TRBV6-1 to TRBJ2-5, with no clear D. Germline V gene lookup returns CDR1 MNHNS and CDR2 SASEGT. The CDR3 sequence is 12 residues long. V was cut by 6 bases and J by 5 bases, with 10 bases left in between. The CDR3 DNA follows: TGTGCCAGCAGCCCGCCCGTCGAGACCCAGTACTTC. The encoded protein is CASSPPVETQYF.

This chain joins TRBV12-3 or TRBV12-4 and TRBJ1-1; D is unresolved. The CDR3 runs to 14 residues. V was shortened by 7 bases and J by 2 bases, with 14 bases between the two germline ends. The CDR3 region has the DNA TGTGCCAGCACCCTGGGCAGTTTAAACACTGAAGCTTTCTTT. It encodes CASTLGSLNTEAFF.

This clonotype was detected a few times. J is TRBJ2-7 and V is TRBV5-1; 7 bases map to TRBD2. With V trimmed by 5 bases and J by 2 bases, 13 bases remained unmatched. This CDR3 is 16 amino acids long. The germline V gene encodes CDR1 SGHRS and CDR2 YFSETQ. For the CDR3, the DNA is TGCGCCAGCAGGAGCGGGACCTCTTCTTCCCCCTACGAGCAGTACTTC. Amino acid sequence: CASRSGTSSSPYEQYF.

Many counts were recorded for this clonotype. The chain has TRBV20-1 and TRBJ2-1; D tentatively reads TRBD1 or TRBD2 (5 bases each). Between the trimmed V and J ends, which lost 6 bases and 2 bases, there was a span of 14 bases. Germline values: CDR1 DFQATT, CDR2 SNEGSKA (reference sequence). This CDR3 region has 14 residues. CDR3 region: CSAITRGAYNEQFF. DNA of the CDR3: TGCAGTGCGATCACCAGAGGGGCCTACAATGAGCAGTTCTTC.

This clonotype turned up a few times. The V call is TRBV6-5, the J call TRBJ1-4; weak D call: TRBD1 (5 bases). V lost 1 base to trimming and J lost 12 bases, with 18 bases between them. The CDR3 is made up of 15 amino acids. Germline CDR1 is MNHEY and CDR2 is SVGAGI. The CDR3 bases are TGTGCCAGCAGTTACTTATTGACAGATGGAGGAGAACTGTTTTTT. Translated: CASSYLLTDGGELFF.

The CDR3 nucleotides read TGTGCCAGCAGGCGGTCCGTGGGACAGTTTGACACCGGGGAGCTGTTTTTT. Translated, it gives CASRRSVGQFDTGELFF. This sequence joins TRBV6-6 and TRBJ2-2, with 7 bases matching TRBD1. Germline assignment: CDR1 MNHNY and CDR2 SVGAGI (reference sequence). The CDR3 runs 17 residues. The V and J ends lost 6 bases and 3 bases, in that order; junction bases with no gene match: 13.

This clonotype was counted at least ten times. The V and J genes are TRBV30 and TRBJ2-5, with TRBD2 identical over 8 bases. The CDR3 loop spans 15 amino acids. Germline-derived CDR1 and CDR2 are GTSNPN and SVGIG (reference sequence). With V trimmed by 5 bases and J by 0 bases, 8 bases remained unmatched. The CDR3 here is CAWSVAGGNQETQYF. The CDR3 bases are TGTGCCTGGTCAGTCGCGGGAGGCAACCAAGAGACCCAGTACTTC. Drawing the rest from reference TRBV30 and TRBJ2-5, the complete variable domain is SQTIHQWPATLVQPVGSPLSLECTVEGTSNPNLYWYRQAAGRGLQLLFYSVGIGQISSEVPQNLSASRPQDRQFILSSKKLLLSDSGFYLCAWSVAGGNQETQYFGPGTRLLVL.

This clonotype has a count of ten or more. The V call is TRBV12-3 or TRBV12-4, the J call TRBJ1-2; the D is unclear. CDR3 size: 13 residues. Deletions cut 3 bases from V and 4 bases from J, with 9 bases between. In nucleotides, the CDR3 is TGTGCCAGCAGTTTCGGCCGAGGCTATGGCTACACCTTC. Residues: CASSFGRGYGYTF.

This clonotype appeared a few times. The chain employs TRBV18 and TRBJ2-7; D ambiguous. Germline V gene lookup returns CDR1 KGHSH and CDR2 LQKENI. V lost 1 base to trimming and J lost 2 bases, with 12 bases between them. The CDR3 contains 15 residues. CDR3: CASSPRGEVAYEQYF. The CDR3 nucleotides are TGTGCCAGCTCACCACGTGGAGAAGTAGCCTACGAGCAGTACTTC.

This clonotype has a count of ten or more. The rearrangement uses TRBV12-3 or TRBV12-4 and TRBJ1-5; 7 nucleotides align to TRBD1. CDR3 length: 13 residues. Losses at the gene ends were 1 base for V and 11 bases for J; bases not matched to a gene: 5. This chain's CDR3 is CASSLGGGQAQHF. Here the CDR3 DNA reads TGTGCCAGCAGTTTAGGAGGGGGCCAGGCCCAGCATTTT.

This clonotype was picked up a small number of times. The V gene is TRBV19, the J gene TRBJ1-5, with D uncertain. The CDR3 loop spans 16 amino acids. The germline V gene has CDR1 LNHDA and CDR2 SQIVND (reference sequence). Trimming took 1 base from V and 2 from J, leaving 12 bases between them. The CDR3 DNA follows: TGTGCCAGTAGTATAGGAACCGGCGTAGGCAATCAGCCCCAGCATTTT. Its translation: CASSIGTGVGNQPQHF.

This chain joins TRBV30 and TRBJ2-7, with D uncertain. The CDR3 covers 12 residues. Looked up from germline, CDR1 is GTSNPN and CDR2 is SVGIG (reference sequence). Trimming cost V 2 bases and J 0 bases, with 5 bases left between them. The CDR3 region is CAWSRTSYEQYF. The DNA of the CDR3 is TGTGCCTGGAGTCGGACCTCCTACGAGCAGTACTTC.

Comment on this clonotype: A read error is possible here, since a much larger clone lies one base away. The chain is built from TRBV20-1 and TRBJ2-5; TRBD1 or TRBD2 may be the D gene (5 bases each). In germline, CDR1 is DFQATT, CDR2 SNEGSKA (reference sequence). Trimming left V 5 bases short and J 2 bases short, with 12 bases between. This CDR3 comprises 13 residues. CDR3 DNA sequence: TGCAGTGCTGGCAGGGAGCGACAAGAGACCCAGTACTTC. This encodes CSAGRERQETQYF.

This clonotype was found many times. The rearrangement uses TRBV29-1 and TRBJ1-1, with TRBD1 matching over 7 bases. V was clipped by 4 bases and J by 4 bases; unmatched bases: 12. The CDR3 loop spans 15 amino acids. The germline gives CDR1 SQVTM, CDR2 ANQGSEA. This chain's CDR3 is CSVAGSRQGGTEAFF. The CDR3 DNA reads as TGCAGCGTTGCTGGGTCACGACAGGGAGGCACTGAAGCTTTCTTT.

There are a few counts of this clonotype. V is TRBV7-3 and J is TRBJ2-2; no firm D call. Trimming shortened V by 6 bases and J by 13 bases, and 18 bases separated the two germline ends. Germline CDR1 and CDR2: SGHTA and FQGTGA. This CDR3 comprises 13 residues. The CDR3 loop is CASSQIWRPRLFF. CDR3 in DNA: TGTGCCAGCAGTCAAATTTGGCGTCCCCGGCTGTTTTTT. The full variable domain, rest sourced from reference TRBV7-3 and TRBJ2-2, is GAGVSQTPSNKVTEKGKYVELRCDPISGHTALYWYRQSLGQGPEFLIYFQGTGAADDSGLPNDRFFAVRPEGSVSTLKIQRTERGDSAVYLCASSQIWRPRLFFGEGSRLTVL.

The table lists this clonotype with many counts. The chain joins TRBV28 to TRBJ2-7, with a possible D match to TRBD1 (6 bases). The CDR3 runs to 15 residues. V shed 5 bases and J shed 2 bases, with 16 bases lying between them. CDR1 and CDR2 (germline): MDHEN, SYDVKM. The CDR3 coding sequence is TGTGCCAGCAGTCGAGGGACCTCAGGGGCCTACGAGCAGTACTTC. Protein sequence: CASSRGTSGAYEQYF.

This chain joins TRBV7-2 and TRBJ1-5, with D hard to call. The CDR3 has 13 residues. V was shortened by 3 bases and J by 3 bases, with 6 bases between the two germline ends. Germline V CDR1 and CDR2: SGHTA, FQGNSA. The CDR3 region has the DNA TGTGCCAGCAGCTTGAGGGACAATCAGCCCCAGCATTTT. Translating it yields CASSLRDNQPQHF.

This clonotype was counted many times. V gene TRBV28 combines with J gene TRBJ2-7; 7 nucleotides agree with TRBD2. This CDR3 region has 15 residues. From germline, CDR1 is MDHEN and CDR2 SYDVKM. V lost 7 bases to trimming and J lost 0 bases; unmatched junction nucleotides: 9. The CDR3 region is CASTWEGHRSYEQYF. CDR3 nucleotide sequence: TGTGCCAGCACTTGGGAGGGCCACCGCTCCTACGAGCAGTACTTC.

This clonotype was observed at least ten times. The chain recombines TRBV12-3 or TRBV12-4 with TRBJ2-3, with TRBD2 matching 7 bases. This CDR3 contains 17 residues. After removal of 2 bases from V and 7 bases from J, the junction contained 15 bases not matched to a gene. The CDR3 region is CASSLTWLAVRRNTQYF. The CDR3 bases are TGTGCCAGCAGTTTAACCTGGCTAGCGGTCAGAAGGAATACGCAGTATTTT.

This clonotype was recorded a few times. V is TRBV13 and J is TRBJ2-5, with D perhaps matching TRBD1 (5 bases). Trimming removed 0 bases at V and 1 base at J, with 12 bases between. The CDR3 sequence is 16 residues long. From germline, CDR1 is PRHDT and CDR2 FYEKMQ (reference sequence). The CDR3 DNA sequence: TGTGCCAGCAGCTTAGGGTGGGCAGGGATCCAAGAGACCCAGTACTTC. Residues: CASSLGWAGIQETQYF.

Details on this clonotype: A much larger clone is a single base away; this may be a read error. This rearrangement joins TRBV7-9 to TRBJ1-2; D is undetermined. V was trimmed by 0 bases and J by 4 bases, leaving 15 bases between them. Germline assignment: CDR1 SEHNR and CDR2 FQNEAQ (reference sequence). The CDR3 is 16 residues long. The DNA of the CDR3 is TGTGCCAGCAGCTTAGCGGTAGAGGAGAGAAGCTATGGCTACACCTTC. Amino acid sequence: CASSLAVEERSYGYTF.

The table lists this clonotype with many counts. The gene calls are TRBV12-3 or TRBV12-4 and TRBJ2-3, with D tentatively TRBD1 or TRBD2 (6 bases each). V shed 10 bases and J shed 3 bases, with 20 bases lying between them. The length of the CDR3 is 15 residues. The CDR3 loop reads CATLRGASATDTQYF. The CDR3 DNA reads TGTGCCACCTTAAGGGGGGCATCGGCAACAGATACGCAGTATTTT.